The rows below give T cell receptor beta chains drawn from one sample of a study of shared clonotypes between healthy human individuals. Using immunoSEQ multiplex PCR, the repertoire was profiled, and TCRdb retains in-frame clones only, with some absent. This sample yields about 770,000 clones, of which over 60% are seen a single time; more than 1.5% belongs to the top ten. Sequenced: memory CD4+ T cells sorted from blood. The source is a woman aged 25-40 years in good health. Each CDR3 is given with its conserved first and last residue. Fields, in order: V gene, J gene, D gene, clone size, CDR3 DNA, CDR3 protein. D genes are given only for firm matches. The listing skips clone size in some rows; elsewhere it reads once, few, many or a size class.

V gene: TRBV27
J gene: TRBJ2-1
D gene: .
clone size: .
CDR3 DNA: TGTGCCAGCAGTCCAGTCAGCGGCAGCTCCTACAATGAGCAGTTCTTC
CDR3 protein: CASSPVSGSSYNEQFF

V gene: TRBV6-6
J gene: TRBJ2-5
D gene: .
clone size: .
CDR3 DNA: TGTGCCAGCAGTTCCCCCGCCCGGCCCGGGACCCAGTACTTC
CDR3 protein: CASSSPARPGTQYF

V gene: TRBV25-1
J gene: TRBJ1-5
D gene: .
clone size: .
CDR3 DNA: TGTGCCAGCAGTTCTGGACTAAATCAGCCCCAGCATTTT
CDR3 protein: CASSSGLNQPQHF

V gene: TRBV7-2
J gene: TRBJ1-4
D gene: TRBD1
clone size: .
CDR3 DNA: TGTGCCAGCAGCCGACAGGGAGGTCGCGAAAAACTGTTTTTT
CDR3 protein: CASSRQGGREKLFF

V gene: TRBV27
J gene: TRBJ2-6
D gene: .
clone size: once
CDR3 DNA: TGTGCCAGCAGTTTTCACGGCCCTGGGGCCAACGTCCTGACTTTC
CDR3 protein: CASSFHGPGANVLTF

V gene: TRBV5-1
J gene: TRBJ1-2
D gene: .
clone size: .
CDR3 DNA: TGCGCCAGCAGCTTTGACACTAACTATGGCTACACCTTC
CDR3 protein: CASSFDTNYGYTF

V gene: TRBV5-1
J gene: TRBJ2-2
D gene: .
clone size: .
CDR3 DNA: TGCGCCAGCAGCTTGGGGGATCGGGACACCGGGGAGCTGTTTTTT
CDR3 protein: CASSLGDRDTGELFF

V gene: TRBV6-5
J gene: TRBJ1-5
D gene: .
clone size: .
CDR3 DNA: TGTGCCAGCAGTCAAGGACAGTTCAATCAGCCCCAGCATTTT
CDR3 protein: CASSQGQFNQPQHF

V gene: TRBV13
J gene: TRBJ2-5
D gene: TRBD2
clone size: .
CDR3 DNA: TGTGCCAGCAGCTTAGTAGCGGGCCTCCAAGAGACCCAGTACTTC
CDR3 protein: CASSLVAGLQETQYF

V gene: TRBV29-1
J gene: TRBJ1-1
D gene: .
clone size: .
CDR3 DNA: TGCAGCGTCAGGGACGTGAACACTGAAGCTTTCTTT
CDR3 protein: CSVRDVNTEAFF

V gene: TRBV2
J gene: TRBJ2-1
D gene: .
clone size: .
CDR3 DNA: TGTGCCAGCAACGGCCCCCTCTCCTACAATGAGCAGTTCTTC
CDR3 protein: CASNGPLSYNEQFF

V gene: TRBV21-1
J gene: TRBJ1-5
D gene: .
clone size: .
CDR3 DNA: TGTGCCAGCAGCGGACAAATACCGGGTGATCAGCCCCAGCATTTT
CDR3 protein: CASSGQIPGDQPQHF

V gene: TRBV5-1
J gene: TRBJ2-1
D gene: .
clone size: few
CDR3 DNA: TGCGCCAGCGGAGTCGACTCAAGCTCCTACAATGAGCAGTTCTTC
CDR3 protein: CASGVDSSSYNEQFF

V gene: TRBV28
J gene: TRBJ2-1
D gene: TRBD2
clone size: .
CDR3 DNA: TGTGCCAGCAGGAGCGGGGAGATACGGAACAATGAGCAGTTCTTC
CDR3 protein: CASRSGEIRNNEQFF

V gene: TRBV6-5
J gene: TRBJ2-2
D gene: .
clone size: .
CDR3 DNA: TGTGCCAGCAGGAGGAGCGAGGCAGGCACCGGGGAGCTGTTTTTT
CDR3 protein: CASRRSEAGTGELFF

V gene: TRBV5-5
J gene: TRBJ2-7
D gene: .
clone size: few
CDR3 DNA: TGTGCCAGCAGCTTGGCCGAGCGCGAGCAGTACTTC
CDR3 protein: CASSLAEREQYF

V gene: TRBV4-1
J gene: TRBJ2-1
D gene: TRBD2
clone size: .
CDR3 DNA: TGCGCCAGCTCAACGGGACTAGCGGGTTACAATGAGCAGTTCTTC
CDR3 protein: CASSTGLAGYNEQFF

V gene: TRBV18
J gene: TRBJ1-1
D gene: TRBD1
clone size: .
CDR3 DNA: TGTGCCAGCTCCCTAACACAGGGGAAGAACACTGAAGCTTTCTTT
CDR3 protein: CASSLTQGKNTEAFF